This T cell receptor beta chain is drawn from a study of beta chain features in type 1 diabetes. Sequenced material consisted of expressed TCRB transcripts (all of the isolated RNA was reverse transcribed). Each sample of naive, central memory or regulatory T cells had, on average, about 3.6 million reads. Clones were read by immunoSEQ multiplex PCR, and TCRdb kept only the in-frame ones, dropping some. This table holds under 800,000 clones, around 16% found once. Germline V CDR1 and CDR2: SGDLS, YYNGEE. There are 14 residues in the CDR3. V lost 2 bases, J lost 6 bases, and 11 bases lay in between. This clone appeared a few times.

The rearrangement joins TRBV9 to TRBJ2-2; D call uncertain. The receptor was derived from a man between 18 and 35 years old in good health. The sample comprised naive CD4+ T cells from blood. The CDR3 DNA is TGTGCCAGCAGCGTGGAGATAGGGTCCGGGGAGCTGTTTTTT. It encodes CASSVEIGSGELFF.